This TCR beta chain came from a study of blood T cell repertoires in COVID-19. Study at large: Acute and convalescent COVID-19 specimens originated in the United States, Italy and Spain. From T cells, B-cell-depleted T cells, or PBMCs came the material, which was cDNA or gDNA.

Clones were sequenced by immunoSEQ multiplex PCR, and TCRdb holds only the in-frame ones, with some missing. This table has some 80,000 clones, roughly 92% appearing once. V lost 3 bases and J lost 1, with 13 bases in between. CDR1 is DFQATT, CDR2 SNEGSKA, per germline (reference sequence). The CDR3 is 14 residues long. Patients at the Seattle site were enrolled during active infection and followed longitudinally. This clonotype was sampled from a man in his fifties or sixties with COVID-19, enrolled during active disease. The sequencing input was peripheral blood. The chain combines TRBV20-1 with TRBJ2-7; a possible D gene is TRBD1 (6 bases). The CDR3 DNA reads TGCAGTGCTAGTCCGGACAGTTCGTCCTACGAGCAGTACGTC. Residues: CSASPDSSSYEQYV.